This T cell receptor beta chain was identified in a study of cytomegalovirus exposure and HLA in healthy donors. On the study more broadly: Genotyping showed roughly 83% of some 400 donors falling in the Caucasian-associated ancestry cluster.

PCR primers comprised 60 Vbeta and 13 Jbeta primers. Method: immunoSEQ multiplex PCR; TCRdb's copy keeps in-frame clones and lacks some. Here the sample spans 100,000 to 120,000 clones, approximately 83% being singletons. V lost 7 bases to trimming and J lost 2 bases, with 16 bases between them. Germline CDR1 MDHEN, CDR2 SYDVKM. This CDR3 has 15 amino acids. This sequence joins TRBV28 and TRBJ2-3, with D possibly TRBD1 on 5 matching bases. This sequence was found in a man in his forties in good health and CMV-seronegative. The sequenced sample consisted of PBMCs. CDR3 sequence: CASTLQGSFTDTQYF. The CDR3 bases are TGTGCCAGCACCCTCCAGGGTTCCTTCACAGATACGCAGTATTTT.